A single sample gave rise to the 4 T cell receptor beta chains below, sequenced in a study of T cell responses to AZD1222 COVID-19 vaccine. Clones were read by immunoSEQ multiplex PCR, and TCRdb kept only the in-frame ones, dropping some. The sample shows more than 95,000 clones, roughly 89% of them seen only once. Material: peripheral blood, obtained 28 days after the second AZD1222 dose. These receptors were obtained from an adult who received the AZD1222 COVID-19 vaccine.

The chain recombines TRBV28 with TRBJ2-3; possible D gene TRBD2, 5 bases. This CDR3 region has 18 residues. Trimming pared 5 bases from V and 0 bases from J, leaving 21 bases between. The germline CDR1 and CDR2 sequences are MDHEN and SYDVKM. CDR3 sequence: CASSVISGITTSTDTQYF. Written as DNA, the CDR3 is TGTGCCAGCAGTGTAATATCCGGGATAACCACGAGCACAGATACGCAGTATTTT.

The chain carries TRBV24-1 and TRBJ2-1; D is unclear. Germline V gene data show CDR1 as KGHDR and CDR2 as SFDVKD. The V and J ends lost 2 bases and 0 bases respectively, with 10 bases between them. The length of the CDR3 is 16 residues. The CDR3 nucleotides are TGTGCCACCAGTGATTGGGGTTCGAGCTCCTACAATGAGCAGTTCTTC. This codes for CATSDWGSSSYNEQFF.

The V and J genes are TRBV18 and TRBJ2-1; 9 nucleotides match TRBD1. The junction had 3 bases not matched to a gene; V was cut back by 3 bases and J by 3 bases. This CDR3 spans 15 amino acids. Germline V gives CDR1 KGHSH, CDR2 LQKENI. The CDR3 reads CASSPTGGDYNEQFF. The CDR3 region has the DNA TGTGCCAGCTCACCGACAGGGGGTGACTACAATGAGCAGTTCTTC.

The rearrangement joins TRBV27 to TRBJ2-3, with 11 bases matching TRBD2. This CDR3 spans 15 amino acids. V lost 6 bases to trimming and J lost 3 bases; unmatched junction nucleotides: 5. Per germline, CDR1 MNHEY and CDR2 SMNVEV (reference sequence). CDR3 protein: CASRLAGGNTDTQYF. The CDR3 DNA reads TGTGCCAGCAGATTAGCGGGAGGGAATACAGATACGCAGTATTTT.